This T cell receptor (beta chain) originates from a study of blood T cell repertoires in COVID-19. Whole-study context: Samples taken during acute and convalescent COVID-19 were collected in the United States, Italy and Spain. PBMCs, B-cell-depleted T cells, or T cells were the source of the cDNA or gDNA that made up the material.

Germline values: CDR1 LNHDA, CDR2 SQIVND (reference sequence). The CDR3 has 14 residues. The ends were cut back, 6 bases at V and 5 bases at J, with 16 bases in the middle. Original analysis: Amplification with reference gene primers provided the estimates of nucleated cell counts. Libraries were prepared by immunoSEQ multiplex PCR; TCRdb keeps only in-frame clonotypes and omits some of them. That table supplies the V and J calls and clone size; D and trimming were determined from the DNA. The data contain about 140,000 clones, about 80% of them seen just once; the ten biggest clones take up approximately 16%.

The sequence was collected from a man in his fifties or sixties with acute or convalescent COVID-19. The sample comprised peripheral blood. The chain joins TRBV19 to TRBJ1-1, with D possibly being TRBD1 (6 bases). For the CDR3, the DNA is TGTGCCAGTAGCATCTCCGGGCAGGGGACTGAAGCTTTCTTT. Translating gives CASSISGQGTEAFF.